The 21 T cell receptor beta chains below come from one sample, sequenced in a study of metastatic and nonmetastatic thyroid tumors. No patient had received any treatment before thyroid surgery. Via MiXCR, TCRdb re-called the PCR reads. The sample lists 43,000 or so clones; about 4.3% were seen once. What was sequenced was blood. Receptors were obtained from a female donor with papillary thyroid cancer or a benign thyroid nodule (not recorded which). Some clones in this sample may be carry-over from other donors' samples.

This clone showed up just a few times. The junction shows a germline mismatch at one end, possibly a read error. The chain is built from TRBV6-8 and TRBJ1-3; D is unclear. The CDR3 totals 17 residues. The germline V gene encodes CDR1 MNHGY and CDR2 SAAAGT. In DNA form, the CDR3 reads TGTGCCAGCGTAAAAGCCCTGGGGAGGTTCTCTGTAAACACCGTATATTTT. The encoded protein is CASVKALGRFSVNTVYF.

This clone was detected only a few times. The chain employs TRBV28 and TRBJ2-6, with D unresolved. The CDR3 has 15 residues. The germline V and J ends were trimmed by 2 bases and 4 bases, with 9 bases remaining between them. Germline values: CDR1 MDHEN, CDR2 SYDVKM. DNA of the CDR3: TGTGCCAGCAGTTTAGTGGGGTCCGGGGCCAACGTCCTGACTTTC. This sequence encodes CASSLVGSGANVLTF.

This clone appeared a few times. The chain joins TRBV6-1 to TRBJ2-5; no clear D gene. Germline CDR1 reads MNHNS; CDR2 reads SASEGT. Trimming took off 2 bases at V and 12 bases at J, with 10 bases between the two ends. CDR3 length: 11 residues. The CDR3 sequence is CASSEFPSEYF. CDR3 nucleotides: TGTGCCAGCAGTGAATTTCCGTCGGAGTACTTC.

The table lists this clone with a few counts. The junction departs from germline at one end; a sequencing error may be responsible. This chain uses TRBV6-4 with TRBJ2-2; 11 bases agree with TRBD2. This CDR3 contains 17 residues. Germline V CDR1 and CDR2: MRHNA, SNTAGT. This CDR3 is CASIPALAGDVAGELFF. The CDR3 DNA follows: TGTGCCAGCATCCCCGCACTAGCGGGAGACGTGGCCGGTGAGCTGTTTTTT.

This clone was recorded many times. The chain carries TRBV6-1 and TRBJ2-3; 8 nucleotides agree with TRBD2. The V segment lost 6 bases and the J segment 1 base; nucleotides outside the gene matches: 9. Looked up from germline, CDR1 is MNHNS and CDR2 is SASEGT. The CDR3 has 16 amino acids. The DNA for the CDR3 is TGTGCCAGCAGCCCTCTCGGGGGGGGGGGCACAGATACGCAGTATTTT. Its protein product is CASSPLGGGGTDTQYF.

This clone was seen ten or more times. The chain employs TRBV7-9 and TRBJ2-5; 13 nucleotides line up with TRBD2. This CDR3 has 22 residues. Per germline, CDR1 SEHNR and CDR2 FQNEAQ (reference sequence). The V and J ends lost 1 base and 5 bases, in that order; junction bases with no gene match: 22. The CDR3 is CASSLGVRSGLAGREGRETQYF. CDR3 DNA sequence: TGTGCCAGCAGCTTAGGGGTAAGGTCGGGACTAGCGGGGAGGGAAGGAAGGGAGACCCAGTACTTC. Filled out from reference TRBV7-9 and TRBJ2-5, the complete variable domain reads DTGVSQNPRHKITKRGQNVTFRCDPISEHNRLYWYRQTLGQGPEFLTYFQNEAQLEKSRLLSDRFSAERPKGSFSTLEIQRTEQGDSAMYLCASSLGVRSGLAGREGRETQYFGPGTRLLVL.

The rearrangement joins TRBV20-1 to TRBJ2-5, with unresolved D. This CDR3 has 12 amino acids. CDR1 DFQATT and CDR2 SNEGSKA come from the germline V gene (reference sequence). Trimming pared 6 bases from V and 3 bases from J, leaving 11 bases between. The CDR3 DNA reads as TGCAGTGCGCGGACCGTCAAAGAGACCCAGTACTTC. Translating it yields CSARTVKETQYF.

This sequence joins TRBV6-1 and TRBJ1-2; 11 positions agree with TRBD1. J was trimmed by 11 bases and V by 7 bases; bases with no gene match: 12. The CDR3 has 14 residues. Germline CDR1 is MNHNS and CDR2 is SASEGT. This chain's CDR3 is CASTDRGQYSGYTF. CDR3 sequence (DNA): TGTGCCAGCACGGACAGGGGGCAATACTCTGGATACACCTTC.

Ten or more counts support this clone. The CDR3 protein is CASFPFGTDFSGANVLTF. The DNA for the CDR3 is TGTGCCAGCTTCCCTTTCGGGACAGACTTCTCTGGGGCCAACGTCCTGACTTTC. The chain couples TRBV5-8 to TRBJ2-6; 7 bases line up with TRBD1. J was trimmed by 0 bases and V by 7 bases; bases with no gene match: 13. This CDR3 contains 18 residues. Germline V gene sequence: CDR1 SGHTS, CDR2 YDEGEE.

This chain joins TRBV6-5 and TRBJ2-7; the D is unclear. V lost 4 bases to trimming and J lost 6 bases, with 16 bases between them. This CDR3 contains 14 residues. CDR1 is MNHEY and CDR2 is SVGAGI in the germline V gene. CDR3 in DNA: TGTGCCAGCAGTTCCACCTTGATAGACCTCGAGCAGTACTTC. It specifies CASSSTLIDLEQYF.

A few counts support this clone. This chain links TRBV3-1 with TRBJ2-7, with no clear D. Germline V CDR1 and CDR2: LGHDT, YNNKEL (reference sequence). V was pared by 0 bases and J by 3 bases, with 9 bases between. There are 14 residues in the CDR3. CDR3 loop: CASSQDEGDYEQYF. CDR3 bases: TGTGCCAGCAGCCAAGATGAAGGAGACTACGAGCAGTACTTC.

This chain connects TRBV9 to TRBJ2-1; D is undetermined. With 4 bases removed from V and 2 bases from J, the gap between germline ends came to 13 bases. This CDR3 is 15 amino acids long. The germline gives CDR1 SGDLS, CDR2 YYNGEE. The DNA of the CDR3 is TGTGCCAGCAGCATAGAAGGCGGTACCTACAATGAGCAGTTCTTC. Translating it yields CASSIEGGTYNEQFF.

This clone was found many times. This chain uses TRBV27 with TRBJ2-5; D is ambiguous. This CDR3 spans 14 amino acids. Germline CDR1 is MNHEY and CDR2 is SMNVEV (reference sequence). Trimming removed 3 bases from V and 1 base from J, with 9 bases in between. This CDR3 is CASSFSRSQETQYF. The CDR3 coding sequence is TGTGCCAGCAGTTTCAGCAGAAGCCAAGAGACCCAGTACTTC.

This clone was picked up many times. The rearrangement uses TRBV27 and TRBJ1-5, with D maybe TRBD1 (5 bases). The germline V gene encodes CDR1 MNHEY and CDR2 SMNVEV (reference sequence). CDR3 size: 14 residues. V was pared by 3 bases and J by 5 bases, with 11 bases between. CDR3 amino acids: CASSFYRGHQPQHF. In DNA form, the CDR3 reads TGTGCCAGCAGTTTCTACCGGGGCCATCAGCCCCAGCATTTT.

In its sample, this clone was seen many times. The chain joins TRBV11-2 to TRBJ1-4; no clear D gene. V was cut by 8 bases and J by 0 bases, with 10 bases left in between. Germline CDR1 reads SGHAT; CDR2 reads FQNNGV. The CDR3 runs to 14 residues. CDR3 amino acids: CASSPLATNEKLFF. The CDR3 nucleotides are TGTGCCAGCTCCCCACTAGCAACTAATGAAAAACTGTTTTTT. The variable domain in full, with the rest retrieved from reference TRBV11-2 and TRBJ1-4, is EAGVAQSPRYKIIEKRQSVAFWCNPISGHATLYWYQQILGQGPKLLIQFQNNGVVDDSQLPKDRFSAERLKGVDSTLKIQPAKLEDSAVYLCASSPLATNEKLFFGSGTQLSVL.

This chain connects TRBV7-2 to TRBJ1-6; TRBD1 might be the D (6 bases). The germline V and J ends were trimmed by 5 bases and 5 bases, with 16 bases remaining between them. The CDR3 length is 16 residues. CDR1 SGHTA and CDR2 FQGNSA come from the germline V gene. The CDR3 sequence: CASSAEPGQNNSPLHF. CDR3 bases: TGTGCCAGCAGCGCAGAGCCGGGACAAAATAATTCACCCCTCCACTTT.

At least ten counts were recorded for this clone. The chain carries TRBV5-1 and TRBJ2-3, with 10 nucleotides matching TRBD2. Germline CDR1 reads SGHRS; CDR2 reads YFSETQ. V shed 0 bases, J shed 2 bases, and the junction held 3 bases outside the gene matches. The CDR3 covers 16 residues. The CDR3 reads CASSLGLAGDTDTQYF. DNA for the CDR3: TGCGCCAGCAGCTTGGGGCTAGCGGGAGACACAGATACGCAGTATTTT.

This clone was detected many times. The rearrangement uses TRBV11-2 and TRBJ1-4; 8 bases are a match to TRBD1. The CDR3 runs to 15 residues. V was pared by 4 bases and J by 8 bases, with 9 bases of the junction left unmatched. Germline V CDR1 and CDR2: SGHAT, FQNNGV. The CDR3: CASSSPHRGIEKLFF. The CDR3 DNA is TGTGCCAGCAGCTCCCCTCACAGGGGGATCGAAAAACTGTTTTTT.

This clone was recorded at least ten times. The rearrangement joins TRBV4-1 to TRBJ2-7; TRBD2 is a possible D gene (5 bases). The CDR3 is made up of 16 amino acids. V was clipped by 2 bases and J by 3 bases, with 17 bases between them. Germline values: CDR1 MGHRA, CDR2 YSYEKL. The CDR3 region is CASSQTSPSSIYEQYF. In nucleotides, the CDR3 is TGCGCCAGCAGCCAAACCTCCCCCTCTAGCATCTACGAGCAGTACTTC.

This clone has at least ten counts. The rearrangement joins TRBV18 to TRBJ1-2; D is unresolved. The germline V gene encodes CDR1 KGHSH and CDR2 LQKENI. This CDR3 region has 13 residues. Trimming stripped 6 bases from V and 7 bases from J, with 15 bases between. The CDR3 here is CASSVISGVGYTF. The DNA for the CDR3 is TGTGCCAGCTCGGTAATAAGCGGGGTTGGCTACACCTTC. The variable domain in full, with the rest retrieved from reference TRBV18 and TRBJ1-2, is NAGVMQNPRHLVRRRGQEARLRCSPMKGHSHVYWYRQLPEEGLKFMVYLQKENIIDESGMPKERFSAEFPKEGPSILRIQQVVRGDSAAYFCASSVISGVGYTFGSGTRLTVV.

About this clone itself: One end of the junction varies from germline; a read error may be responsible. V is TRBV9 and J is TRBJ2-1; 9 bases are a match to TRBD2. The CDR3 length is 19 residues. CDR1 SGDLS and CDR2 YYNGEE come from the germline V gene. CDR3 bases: TGTGCCAGCAGCTCTAGACCCTCCGCGGGACTAGCAACCTACAATGGGCAGTTCTTT. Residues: CASSSRPSAGLATYNGQFF.